The clone carrying this T cell receptor beta chain came up a few times. The data stem from a study of CD4 and CD8 cells across lung adenocarcinoma regions. Samples came from patients with localized non-small cell lung adenocarcinoma. MiXCR, run by TCRdb on the PCR reads, gives a single entry per CDR3 protein. Among under 25,000 distinct CDR3 sequences listed, over 40% were seen once. This CDR3 is 15 amino acids long. The V gene's germline CDR1 is MNHNS and CDR2 SASEGT. V and J are TRBV6-1 and TRBJ2-1; 10 positions agree with TRBD2. The end of the DNA fits TRBJ2-5 better, so the J call may be wrong. The specimen was CD4+ T cells from the center of a lung tumor. This clonotype was sampled from a male donor with lung adenocarcinoma. The CD4 and CD8 labels of this study may be unreliable. The CDR3 coding sequence is TGTGCCAGCAGGGATAGGACTAGCGGTGGAGAGACCCAGTACTTC. This gives the protein CASRDRTSGGETQYF.